A single sample gave rise to the 27 T cell receptor beta chains below, sequenced in a study of CD8 T cells in Susac syndrome. Random hexamers primed reverse transcription of about 0.45 to 1 ug RNA. TCRdb reanalysed the immunoSEQ multiplex PCR reads using MiXCR and keeps one entry per CDR3 protein. Counted here are 150,000 to 200,000 distinct CDR3 sequences, around 90% occurring once; the ten biggest clones make up roughly 0.08%. What was sequenced was CD4+ T cells from PBMCs. The receptors were gathered from a human donor in good health.

This clonotype has only one observation. The chain employs TRBV4-2 and TRBJ2-1; unclear D gene. The germline V gene encodes CDR1 LGHNA and CDR2 YNFKEQ. The CDR3 runs to 14 residues. V was pared by 4 bases and J by 6 bases, with 13 bases between. CDR3 bases: TGTGCCAGCAGCCCCTTGGCCCCCCGCAATGAGCAGTTCTTC. It codes for CASSPLAPRNEQFF.

The genes are TRBV7-8 and TRBJ1-2, with a possible D match to TRBD1 (6 bases). Germline loops: CDR1 SGHVS, CDR2 FQNEAQ. This CDR3 has 12 residues. Between the trimmed V and J ends, which lost 5 bases and 8 bases, there was a span of 12 bases. The CDR3: CASSTQGYGYTF. The CDR3 coding sequence is TGTGCCAGCAGCACACAGGGATACGGCTACACCTTC.

The chain carries TRBV7-9 and TRBJ1-2; D may be TRBD1 (6 bases). The CDR3 is made up of 13 amino acids. Germline V lookup: CDR1 SEHNR, CDR2 FQNEAQ (reference sequence). Deletions cut 5 bases from V and 7 bases from J, with 14 bases between. The CDR3 DNA follows: TGTGCCAGCAGCGTACAGGGTTCTGGTGGCTACACCTTC. This sequence encodes CASSVQGSGGYTF.

The chain employs TRBV6-5 and TRBJ1-3; maybe TRBD1 (6 bases). Germline CDR1 reads MNHEY; CDR2 reads SVGAGI. The CDR3 consists of 16 residues. V was pared by 2 bases and J by 0 bases, with 11 bases between. CDR3 coding DNA: TGTGCCAGCAGTTACGAAGACAGGATCTCTGGAAACACCATATATTTT. Its protein is CASSYEDRISGNTIYF.

This chain links TRBV18 with TRBJ2-7, with 8 bases identical to TRBD2. CDR1 and CDR2 (germline): KGHSH, LQKENI. The CDR3 consists of 15 residues. With 0 bases clipped from V and 2 bases from J, the junction kept 3 bases outside the gene matches. CDR3 in amino acids: CASSPPRGGAYEQYF. The CDR3 DNA reads TGTGCCAGCTCACCACCCCGGGGGGGGGCCTACGAGCAGTACTTC. The full variable domain, with the rest looked up from reference TRBV18 and TRBJ2-7, is NAGVMQNPRHLVRRRGQEARLRCSPMKGHSHVYWYRQLPEEGLKFMVYLQKENIIDESGMPKERFSAEFPKEGPSILRIQQVVRGDSAAYFCASSPPRGGAYEQYFGPGTRLTVT.

This clonotype showed up just once. The chain employs TRBV6-5 and TRBJ2-1; perhaps TRBD2 as D (6 bases). Trimming left V 6 bases short and J 0 bases short, with 12 bases between. From germline, CDR1 is MNHEY and CDR2 SVGAGI. The CDR3 runs 15 residues. This CDR3 is CASSTGTPSYNEQFF. The CDR3 DNA follows: TGTGCCAGCAGCACCGGGACTCCCTCCTACAATGAGCAGTTCTTC.

V is TRBV29-1 and J is TRBJ2-1; possible D gene TRBD1, 9 bases. Trimming removed 7 bases from V and 1 base from J, with 17 bases in between. Looked up from germline, CDR1 is SQVTM and CDR2 is ANQGSEA. The CDR3 has 15 residues. This CDR3 is CSARGGTGSYNEQFF. As DNA, the CDR3 is TGCAGCGCCCGCGGGGGGACAGGGTCCTACAATGAGCAGTTCTTC.

The chain is built from TRBV2 and TRBJ2-7, with D perhaps being TRBD1 or TRBD2 (5 bases each). The germline V and J ends were trimmed by 6 bases and 3 bases, with 12 bases remaining between them. Germline values: CDR1 SNHLY, CDR2 FYNNEI. CDR3 length: 13 residues. The CDR3 nucleotides are TGTGCCAGCAGAAGTCTGGGGGACTACGAGCAGTACTTC. Translated: CASRSLGDYEQYF.

This sequence joins TRBV12-3 or TRBV12-4 and TRBJ2-7, with D perhaps given as TRBD1 or TRBD2 (5 bases each). This CDR3 has 14 amino acids. The V end lost 2 bases, the J end lost 3 bases, and 11 bases lay between the germline ends. The CDR3 nucleotides read TGTGCCAGCAGTTTATACGTGGGGGACTACGAGCAGTACTTC. It specifies CASSLYVGDYEQYF.

The J gene is TRBJ1-1, the V gene TRBV25-1; 9 nucleotides line up with TRBD1. Germline CDR1 and CDR2: MGHDK and SYGVNS. The V and J ends lost 3 bases and 3 bases, in that order; junction bases with no gene match: 5. This CDR3 has 15 amino acids. For the CDR3, the DNA is TGTGCCAGCAGTGACCCGACAGGGGGGGACACTGAAGCTTTCTTT. Residues: CASSDPTGGDTEAFF.

The J gene is TRBJ2-3, the V gene TRBV25-1, with a possible D match to TRBD1 (5 bases). V was shortened by 5 bases and J by 6 bases, with 15 bases between the two germline ends. Germline V gene sequence: CDR1 MGHDK, CDR2 SYGVNS. The CDR3 contains 14 residues. CDR3 in amino acids: CASSFFRAVDTQYF. CDR3 sequence (DNA): TGTGCCAGCAGTTTCTTCAGGGCTGTGGATACGCAGTATTTT.

The chain is built from TRBV6-5 and TRBJ2-2; no reliable D call. Trimming stripped 2 bases from V and 5 bases from J, with 9 bases between. Germline values: CDR1 MNHEY, CDR2 SVGAGI. This CDR3 spans 14 amino acids. CDR3 sequence (DNA): TGTGCCAGCAGTTACGATATGGTGACCGGGGAGCTGTTTTTT. It yields the protein CASSYDMVTGELFF.

The chain joins TRBV12-3 or TRBV12-4 to TRBJ1-1, with D unresolved. Trimming took off 5 bases at V and 0 bases at J, with 13 bases between the two ends. This CDR3 spans 15 amino acids. The CDR3 protein is CASSRPGGMNTEAFF. CDR3 DNA: TGTGCCAGCAGTAGGCCAGGAGGGATGAACACTGAAGCTTTCTTT.

This clonotype was counted between two and nine times. V and J are TRBV6-1 and TRBJ2-5; TRBD1 aligns across 7 bases. The V and J ends lost 6 bases and 2 bases, in that order; junction bases with no gene match: 6. This CDR3 has 14 residues. Germline CDR1 is MNHNS and CDR2 is SASEGT. The CDR3 here is CASSRGSGQETQYF. The CDR3 DNA reads as TGTGCCAGCAGCAGGGGGAGTGGGCAAGAGACCCAGTACTTC.

The chain is built from TRBV24-1 and TRBJ2-1; tentative D call: TRBD1 (5 bases). The V end was cut by 11 bases, the J end by 4 bases, with 8 bases between. Germline CDR1 KGHDR, CDR2 SFDVKD. This CDR3 spans 11 amino acids. The CDR3 spells CAIGQYNEQFF. The CDR3 coding sequence is TGTGCCATCGGACAATACAATGAGCAGTTCTTC.

The chain links TRBV28 to TRBJ2-1; tentatively, D is TRBD1 (6 bases). Germline-derived CDR1 and CDR2 are MDHEN and SYDVKM. CDR3 length: 13 residues. The V end lost 8 bases, the J end lost 4 bases, and 12 bases lay between the germline ends. The CDR3 loop is CASLLQGYNEQFF. CDR3 sequence (DNA): TGTGCCAGCCTTCTACAGGGTTACAATGAGCAGTTCTTC.

This chain connects TRBV2 to TRBJ1-4; TRBD1 agrees at 9 bases. J lost 8 bases, V lost 2 bases, and 6 bases had no gene match. The CDR3 extends over 15 amino acids. Per germline, CDR1 SNHLY and CDR2 FYNNEI. The CDR3 DNA is TGTGCCAGCAGTGAAAAGGGGACAGGGAACGAAAAACTGTTTTTT. It codes for CASSEKGTGNEKLFF.

This rearrangement joins TRBV29-1 to TRBJ2-2; D gene unclear. CDR3 length: 11 residues. Germline V CDR1 and CDR2: SQVTM, ANQGSEA. V lost 6 bases to trimming and J lost 2 bases, with 4 bases between them. The CDR3 DNA reads TGCAGCGTCGCAAACACCGGGGAGCTGTTTTTT. Protein product: CSVANTGELFF.

This chain uses TRBV29-1 with TRBJ1-3; 7 bases align to TRBD1. Trimming at V came to 6 bases and at J to 3 bases, leaving 8 bases not matched to a gene. This CDR3 contains 14 residues. CDR1 is SQVTM, CDR2 ANQGSEA, per germline. The CDR3 DNA is TGCAGCGTCCGGACAGGCTTCGTTGGAAACACCATATATTTT. It encodes CSVRTGFVGNTIYF.

The chain is built from TRBV29-1 and TRBJ1-2; maybe TRBD1 (5 bases). Trimming took 6 bases from V and 4 from J, leaving 12 bases between them. This CDR3 is 12 amino acids long. CDR1 and CDR2 (germline): SQVTM, ANQGSEA. CDR3 protein: CSVRGGAYGYTF. The CDR3 DNA is TGCAGCGTCCGCGGGGGAGCCTATGGCTACACCTTC.

This clonotype was observed once. CDR3 nucleotides: TGTGCCAGCAGTTCGATATCGGACAGAGAAGCTTTCTTT. The encoded protein is CASSSISDREAFF. This chain joins TRBV28 and TRBJ1-1; weak D call: TRBD1 (6 bases). V gave up 4 bases and J gave up 8 bases, with 14 bases separating them. Germline V lookup: CDR1 MDHEN, CDR2 SYDVKM. This CDR3 has 13 residues. Drawing the rest from reference TRBV28 and TRBJ1-1, the complete variable domain is DVKVTQSSRYLVKRTGEKVFLECVQDMDHENMFWYRQDPGLGLRLIYFSYDVKMKEKGDIPEGYSVSREKKERFSLILESASTNQTSMYLCASSSISDREAFFGQGTRLTVV.

The chain couples TRBV20-1 to TRBJ2-7; D is unresolved. The V gene lost 1 base and the J gene lost 3 bases, with 7 bases spanning the gap. The CDR3 is 12 amino acids. Germline V gene lookup returns CDR1 DFQATT and CDR2 SNEGSKA (reference sequence). The CDR3 sequence is CSARADGYEQYF. CDR3 DNA: TGCAGTGCTAGAGCTGATGGCTACGAGCAGTACTTC.

The rearrangement joins TRBV7-9 to TRBJ1-4; 9 bases are shared with TRBD1. V lost 7 bases to trimming and J lost 8 bases; unmatched junction nucleotides: 11. The CDR3 runs to 15 residues. Per germline, CDR1 SEHNR and CDR2 FQNEAQ (reference sequence). CDR3 bases: TGTGCCAGCACCCCCCAGGGTGGGACAGGGGAAAAACTGTTTTTT. This encodes CASTPQGGTGEKLFF.

This clonotype was seen a single time. The chain combines TRBV25-1 with TRBJ1-1; no firm D call. Deletions cut 4 bases from V and 4 bases from J, with 19 bases between. Germline loops: CDR1 MGHDK, CDR2 SYGVNS. CDR3 size: 16 residues. For the CDR3, the DNA is TGTGCCAGCAGTGGAGCTCCGGGCCGCAGGAGCACTGAAGCTTTCTTT. This gives the protein CASSGAPGRRSTEAFF.

The CDR3 protein is CASSYSRDGFSGANVLTF. The DNA for the CDR3 is TGTGCCAGCAGTTACTCGAGGGACGGCTTCTCTGGGGCCAACGTCCTGACTTTC. The chain is built from TRBV6-2 or TRBV6-3 and TRBJ2-6; D tentatively fits TRBD1 or TRBD2 (5 bases each). Deletions cut 0 bases from V and 0 bases from J, with 12 bases between. Germline CDR1 and CDR2: MNHEY and SVGEGT. There are 18 residues in the CDR3.

This sequence joins TRBV28 and TRBJ1-1; 10 bases match TRBD1. Germline CDR1 and CDR2: MDHEN and SYDVKM. The CDR3 is 14 amino acids. Unmatched junction bases numbered 6, after V lost 4 bases and J lost 7 bases. CDR3 loop: CASSWTGGRNEAFF. In nucleotides, the CDR3 is TGTGCCAGCAGTTGGACAGGGGGAAGGAATGAAGCTTTCTTT. Supplemented by reference TRBV28 and TRBJ1-1, the full variable domain reads DVKVTQSSRYLVKRTGEKVFLECVQDMDHENMFWYRQDPGLGLRLIYFSYDVKMKEKGDIPEGYSVSREKKERFSLILESASTNQTSMYLCASSWTGGRNEAFFGQGTRLTVV.

The CDR3 is CASSPGTGSGANVLTF. The CDR3 DNA reads as TGTGCCAGCAGTCCTGGGACAGGGTCTGGGGCCAACGTCCTGACTTTC. J is TRBJ2-6 and V is TRBV6-4; 9 bases fit TRBD1. Germline CDR1 reads MRHNA; CDR2 reads SNTAGT. Trimming at V came to 5 bases and at J to 1 base, leaving 3 bases not matched to a gene. This CDR3 region has 16 residues.